This T cell receptor (beta chain) is drawn from a study of neurological immune-mediated disorders. This clonotype was detected ten times or more. A total of 2 million PBMCs stored at -80 degrees C provided the unsorted libraries. Trimming at V came to 2 bases and at J to 5 bases, leaving 13 bases not matched to a gene. The CDR3 spans 17 residues. The V gene's germline CDR1 is SGHTA and CDR2 FQGNSA. With 10-nucleotide random UMIs included, cDNA was synthesized by 5'RACE. TCRdb itself ran the 5' RACE reads through MiXCR, one entry per CDR3 protein. The sample has 40,000 to 55,000 distinct CDR3 sequences; 10% are singletons.

Sequencing was performed on PBMCs. J is TRBJ2-7 and V is TRBV7-2, with 9 bases matching TRBD1. This TCR came from a woman in her forties with HTLV-1-associated myelopathy (HAM/TSP). The CDR3 DNA follows: TGTGCCAGCAGCTTACGCGTATGGGACAGGGAGCCAGACGAGCAGTACTTC. Translated, it gives CASSLRVWDREPDEQYF.